These 21 T cell receptor beta chains originate from one sample sequenced in a study of blood T cells in healthy people across ages. The use of a sample-barcoded 5' primer and a J-beta primer mix characterized a second PCR of roughly 6 to 11 cycles. TCRdb used MiXCR to reprocess the 5' RACE reads, holding one entry per CDR3 protein. The top ten clones hold less than 25% of a sample with about 730,000 distinct CDR3 sequences, approximately 39% of them seen once. The sequenced sample consisted of blood. The source is a woman in her sixties in good health.

This clonotype was seen a handful of times. V usage is TRBV10-2 and J usage is TRBJ2-1; 11 nucleotides agree with TRBD2. Per germline, CDR1 WSHSY and CDR2 SAAADI. The V gene end was trimmed by 2 bases and the J gene end by 9 bases; junction bases not matched to a gene: 6. This CDR3 is built from 15 residues. This CDR3 is CASSEVSGGALEQFF. CDR3 in DNA: TGCGCCAGCAGTGAGGTTAGCGGGGGGGCTCTTGAGCAGTTCTTC.

This clonotype was counted many times. This chain joins TRBV20-1 and TRBJ2-1; 7 bases are shared with TRBD1. CDR3 size: 15 residues. CDR1 is DFQATT, CDR2 SNEGSKA, per germline (reference sequence). The V segment lost 0 bases and the J segment 5 bases; nucleotides outside the gene matches: 7. The CDR3 sequence: CSAREDTGVNNEQFF. The CDR3 DNA reads TGCAGTGCTAGAGAAGACACAGGGGTCAACAATGAGCAGTTCTTC.

This clonotype was seen more than once but under ten times. The J gene is TRBJ2-1, the V gene TRBV7-2; 8 bases fit TRBD2. Germline V lookup: CDR1 SGHTA, CDR2 FQGNSA. V trimming: 1 base; J trimming: 3 bases; junction bases outside the gene matches: 8. The CDR3 spans 17 residues. CDR3 DNA sequence: TGTGCCAGCAGCTTAGGCGGCGGGGGGACAAACTACAATGAGCAGTTCTTC. It translates to CASSLGGGGTNYNEQFF.

The chain joins TRBV2 to TRBJ2-7; possibly TRBD2 for D (7 bases). The end of the DNA aligns better with TRBJ2-5, so the J call may be wrong. CDR3 size: 16 residues. Germline V lookup: CDR1 SNHLY, CDR2 FYNNEI. In DNA form, the CDR3 reads TGTGCCAGCAGCGTCCGGGGGGCGGGAGTACAAGAGACCCAGTACTTC. Translated: CASSVRGAGVQETQYF.

The chain couples TRBV29-1 to TRBJ2-3; D assignment may be TRBD1 or TRBD2 (6 bases each). This CDR3 contains 14 residues. Trimming left V 6 bases short and J 3 bases short, with 16 bases between. Germline V gene lookup returns CDR1 SQVTM and CDR2 ANQGSEA. CDR3: CSVRDNGGTDTQYF. The DNA of the CDR3 is TGCAGCGTCCGGGACAACGGAGGGACAGATACGCAGTATTTT.

The chain is built from TRBV13 and TRBJ1-4, with 8 bases matching TRBD1. Germline V gene sequence: CDR1 PRHDT, CDR2 FYEKMQ (reference sequence). The junction had 9 bases not matched to a gene; V was cut back by 4 bases and J by 5 bases. This CDR3 contains 16 residues. In DNA, the CDR3 is TGTGCCAGCAGCTCTTCTCGGGACAGGTCCAATGAAAAACTGTTTTTT. It codes for CASSSSRDRSNEKLFF.

This clonotype was seen only a few times. The chain is built from TRBV6-6 and TRBJ2-7, with D perhaps matching TRBD1 or TRBD2 (7 bases each). The CDR3 sequence is 13 residues long. Trimming shortened V by 8 bases and J by 4 bases, and 15 bases separated the two germline ends. Germline V lookup: CDR1 MNHNY, CDR2 SVGAGI (reference sequence). CDR3 nucleotide sequence: TGTGCCAGCGCCGCAGGGGGAGGGTACGAGCAGTACTTC. This encodes CASAAGGGYEQYF.

The chain carries TRBV18 and TRBJ2-1, with 8 bases fitting TRBD1. Germline CDR1 and CDR2: KGHSH and LQKENI. The CDR3 loop spans 15 amino acids. V trimming: 1 base; J trimming: 5 bases; junction bases outside the gene matches: 4. The CDR3 sequence: CASSPRTGKHNEQFF. The CDR3 DNA is TGTGCCAGCTCACCACGGACAGGGAAGCACAATGAGCAGTTCTTC. The whole variable domain, remainder taken from reference TRBV18 and TRBJ2-1, is NAGVMQNPRHLVRRRGQEARLRCSPMKGHSHVYWYRQLPEEGLKFMVYLQKENIIDESGMPKERFSAEFPKEGPSILRIQQVVRGDSAAYFCASSPRTGKHNEQFFGPGTRLTVL.

This clonotype was detected a few times. The genes are TRBV27 and TRBJ2-1; TRBD2 aligns across 9 bases. This CDR3 spans 14 amino acids. The germline gives CDR1 MNHEY, CDR2 SMNVEV (reference sequence). The J segment lost 10 bases and the V segment lost 3 bases, leaving 7 bases of the junction unmatched. CDR3: CASSFLGLAIEQFF. Written as DNA, the CDR3 is TGTGCCAGCAGTTTCTTGGGACTAGCTATCGAGCAGTTCTTC.

The J gene is TRBJ1-6, the V gene TRBV29-1; D is unresolved. Germline V gives CDR1 SQVTM, CDR2 ANQGSEA. CDR3 length: 11 residues. CDR3 DNA sequence: TGCAGGCGCGGCCCGAATTCACCCCTCCACTTT. It yields the protein CRRGPNSPLHF.

This clonotype has a handful of counts. The chain is built from TRBV2 and TRBJ2-5; D may be TRBD1 (5 bases). Near its end, the DNA agrees better with TRBJ2-7, so the J call may be wrong. The CDR3 is made up of 14 amino acids. Germline CDR1 SNHLY, CDR2 FYNNEI. The CDR3: CASSEAGQTYEQYF. CDR3 nucleotide sequence: TGTGCCAGCAGTGAAGCAGGACAAACCTACGAGCAGTACTTC.

V gene TRBV2 combines with J gene TRBJ2-2; possible D gene TRBD1, 6 bases. V gave up 6 bases and J gave up 0 bases, with 11 bases separating them. Germline loops: CDR1 SNHLY, CDR2 FYNNEI. CDR3 size: 15 residues. The DNA of the CDR3 is TGTGCCAGCAGCAACAGGGCCACGAACACCGGGGAGCTGTTTTTT. Its translation: CASSNRATNTGELFF.

The V gene is TRBV5-1, the J gene TRBJ2-5; TRBD2 aligns across 8 bases. The germline V gene has CDR1 SGHRS and CDR2 YFSETQ. This CDR3 has 13 residues. Losses at the gene ends were 6 bases for V and 5 bases for J; bases not matched to a gene: 6. The CDR3 here is CASTGGDKETQYF. Written as DNA, the CDR3 is TGCGCCAGCACGGGGGGGGATAAGGAGACCCAGTACTTC.

A remark on this clonotype: A much larger clonotype is one base distant, so this may be a read error. This chain connects TRBV4-2 to TRBJ1-4; D is uncertain. Germline loops: CDR1 LGHNA, CDR2 YNFKEQ. The CDR3 has 14 residues. Here the CDR3 reads CASSRSATNENLFF. CDR3 nucleotide sequence: TGTGCCAGCAGCCGTTCCGCAACTAATGAAAACCTGTTTTTT.

At least ten counts were recorded for this clonotype. The CDR3 DNA sequence: TGTGCCATCAGTGAGTCGACTAGCGGTAGCACAGATACGCAGTATTTT. Amino acid sequence: CAISESTSGSTDTQYF. The chain joins TRBV10-3 to TRBJ2-3; 9 bases align to TRBD2. The germline V gene has CDR1 ENHRY and CDR2 SYGVKD. After removal of 0 bases from V and 0 bases from J, the junction contained 1 base not matched to a gene. The CDR3 is 16 residues long.

The gene calls are TRBV5-1 and TRBJ2-3; 9 bases agree with TRBD1. V lost 5 bases to trimming and J lost 6 bases; unmatched junction nucleotides: 10. The CDR3 covers 15 residues. The germline CDR1 and CDR2 sequences are SGHRS and YFSETQ. The CDR3 protein is CASSYTTGGEDTQYF. In DNA, the CDR3 is TGCGCCAGCAGTTATACGACAGGGGGGGAGGATACGCAGTATTTT.

Concerning this clonotype itself: The junction does not match germline at one end; this may be a read error. The chain joins TRBV7-9 to TRBJ2-7; tentatively, D is TRBD2 (6 bases). CDR1 SEHNR and CDR2 FQNEAQ come from the germline V gene (reference sequence). This CDR3 contains 17 residues. CDR3 sequence reads: CARSSPRRDPASYEQYF. CDR3 coding DNA: TGCGCCAGGAGCTCCCCGCGGAGGGACCCAGCCTCCTACGAGCAGTACTTC. The variable domain in full, completed from reference TRBV7-9 and TRBJ2-7, reads DTGVSQNPRHKITKRGQNVTFRCDPISEHNRLYWYRQTLGQGPEFLTYFQNEAQLEKSRLLSDRFSAERPKGSFSTLEIQRTEQGDSAMYLCARSSPRRDPASYEQYFGPGTRLTVT.

This clonotype was counted only a few times. This sequence joins TRBV28 and TRBJ2-1, with D hard to call. V was shortened by 7 bases and J by 5 bases, with 18 bases between the two germline ends. The germline CDR1 and CDR2 sequences are MDHEN and SYDVKM. The CDR3 is 15 residues long. This CDR3 reads CASTTSRSIDNEQFF. The CDR3 DNA is TGTGCCAGCACCACATCTAGGAGTATTGACAATGAGCAGTTCTTC.

This rearrangement joins TRBV29-1 to TRBJ2-7; no reliable D call. Germline assignment: CDR1 SQVTM and CDR2 ANQGSEA. The CDR3 loop spans 11 amino acids. The V end was cut by 6 bases, the J end by 6 bases, with 12 bases between. The DNA of the CDR3 is TGCAGCGTCATGATGCTCGCCGAGCAGTACTTC. Protein product: CSVMMLAEQYF.

This clonotype has a handful of counts. This sequence joins TRBV20-1 and TRBJ2-1; 7 nucleotides align to TRBD2. V was clipped by 5 bases and J by 2 bases; unmatched bases: 12. CDR3 length: 16 residues. Germline V gives CDR1 DFQATT, CDR2 SNEGSKA (reference sequence). DNA of the CDR3: TGCAGTGCTCCCTCTATGCGGGGGTCTACCTACAATGAGCAGTTCTTC. Translation: CSAPSMRGSTYNEQFF.

The chain recombines TRBV4-3 with TRBJ2-7; D is ambiguous. Looked up from germline, CDR1 is LGHNA and CDR2 is YSLEER. Trimming stripped 1 base from V and 3 bases from J, with 13 bases between. The CDR3 is 15 amino acids. CDR3 bases: TGCGCCAGCAGCCAAGGCCTCTCGTGGGACTACGAGCAGTACTTC. This encodes CASSQGLSWDYEQYF.